These T cell receptor beta chains were read from a single sample in a study of identical twins. From the 5' RACE reads, TCRdb called clonotypes with MiXCR, one entry per CDR3 protein. This table holds over 200,000 distinct CDR3 sequences, about 6.7% found once. This sample also belongs to another study, concerning T cells expressing NK-cell markers.

The sequenced material came from CD8+ T cells sorted from blood. Every receptor here comes from a woman aged 18-35 years in good health. Each CDR3 is given with its conserved first and last residue.

V: TRBV3-1
J: TRBJ1-4
CDR3: CASSQEKDRDSNEKLFF

V: TRBV24-1
J: TRBJ2-2
CDR3: CATGDPGELFF

V: TRBV12-3/TRBV12-4
J: TRBJ1-1
CDR3: CASSVPTGDTEAFF

V: TRBV9
J: TRBJ2-2
CDR3: CASSVGPSGGATGELFF

V: TRBV6-5
J: TRBJ1-2
CDR3: CASRGLTDGYTF

V: TRBV7-9
J: TRBJ2-7
CDR3: CASSWEGMGEQYF

V: TRBV10-3
J: TRBJ1-1
CDR3: CAIRRETEAFF

V: TRBV7-9
J: TRBJ2-3
CDR3: CASSQLAGGPTDTQYF

V: TRBV5-8
J: TRBJ2-3
CDR3: CASSSGTSGGRDTQYF

V: TRBV4-1
J: TRBJ2-1
CDR3: CASSQDYGNPYNEQFF

V: TRBV2
J: TRBJ1-2
CDR3: CASSAGGFNYGYTF

V: TRBV4-1
J: TRBJ2-7
CDR3: CASSQVDQAGRYEQYF

V: TRBV20-1
J: TRBJ2-1
CDR3: CSARDRAGAGNEQFF

V: TRBV11-2
J: TRBJ2-7
CDR3: CASSFDFYEQYF

V: TRBV6-5
J: TRBJ1-5
CDR3: CASSSRDGGRGPQHF

V: TRBV5-4
J: TRBJ2-3
CDR3: CASTPGLAGVRGTDTQYF

V: TRBV9
J: TRBJ2-1
CDR3: CASSGLAGNSYNEQFF

V: TRBV11-2
J: TRBJ2-7
CDR3: CASSLYRDGLPEQYF

V: TRBV27
J: TRBJ2-5
CDR3: CASSWTSGPQETQYF

V: TRBV12-3/TRBV12-4
J: TRBJ2-5
CDR3: CASSFRLRRTQYF

V: TRBV20-1
J: TRBJ2-1
CDR3: CSASDPGTTPRREQFF

V: TRBV11-2
J: TRBJ2-7
CDR3: CASSYGPRDEQYF

V: TRBV6-2/TRBV6-3
J: TRBJ1-2
CDR3: CASRTQIYGYTF

V: TRBV5-1
J: TRBJ1-3
CDR3: CASSLRDSRNTIYF

V: TRBV10-3
J: TRBJ2-2
CDR3: CAISDLGADTGELFF

V: TRBV7-9
J: TRBJ2-5
CDR3: CASSGTGGRQETQYF

V: TRBV7-9
J: TRBJ2-5
CDR3: CASSPRTGGSDKETQYF